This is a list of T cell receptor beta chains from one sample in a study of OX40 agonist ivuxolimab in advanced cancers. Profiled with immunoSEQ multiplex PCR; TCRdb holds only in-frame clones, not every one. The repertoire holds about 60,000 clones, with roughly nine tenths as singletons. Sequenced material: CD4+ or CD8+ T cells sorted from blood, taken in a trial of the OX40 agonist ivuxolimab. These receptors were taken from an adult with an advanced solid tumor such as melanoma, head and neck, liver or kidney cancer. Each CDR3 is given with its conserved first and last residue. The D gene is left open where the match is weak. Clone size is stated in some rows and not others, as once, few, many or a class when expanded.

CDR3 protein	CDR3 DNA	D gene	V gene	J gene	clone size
CASSLLPAGREGTEAFF	TGCGCCAGCAGCCTGTTACCCGCCGGAAGGGAGGGTACTGAAGCTTTCTTT	.	TRBV5-1	TRBJ1-1	.
CASSLGTVNTEAFF	TGTGCCAGCAGCTTGGGGACGGTGAACACTGAAGCTTTCTTT	.	TRBV5-6	TRBJ1-1	.
CASSLAGRAQRGYTF	TGTGCCAGCAGCTTAGCGGGGAGGGCTCAGAGGGGCTACACCTTC	.	TRBV7-8	TRBJ1-2	.
CASSLGLGSNQPQHF	TGTGCCAGCAGCTTGGGGCTGGGGAGCAATCAGCCCCAGCATTTT	.	TRBV7-9	TRBJ1-5	.
CATGIGGGGTEAFF	TGTGCCACCGGAATTGGGGGGGGCGGCACTGAAGCTTTCTTT	.	TRBV15	TRBJ1-1	.
CASSSGGVAEAFF	TGTGCCAGTTCGAGTGGGGGTGTCGCTGAAGCTTTCTTT	.	TRBV7-9	TRBJ1-1	.
CASSLEGTGVTGNTIYF	TGTGCCAGCAGCTTAGAAGGGACAGGGGTTACGGGAAACACCATATATTTT	TRBD1	TRBV13	TRBJ1-3	.
CASMPREADYNEQFF	TGCGCCAGCATGCCGCGGGAGGCGGACTACAATGAGCAGTTCTTC	TRBD2	TRBV4-1	TRBJ2-1	.
CASSVGSNEQFF	TGTGCCAGCAGCGTAGGCAGCAATGAGCAGTTCTTC	.	TRBV9	TRBJ2-1	.
CASSQDWPGPLLEQYF	TGCGCCAGCAGCCAAGATTGGCCAGGACCCCTCCTCGAGCAGTACTTC	.	TRBV4-1	TRBJ2-7	.
CASKLEQAYEQYF	TGTGCCAGCAAACTGGAACAGGCCTACGAGCAGTACTTC	.	TRBV21-1	TRBJ2-7	.
CASSQGPRVARSYNEQFF	TGTGCCAGCAGCCAAGGTCCCCGAGTGGCCCGCTCCTACAATGAGCAGTTCTTC	.	TRBV14	TRBJ2-1	once
CASSPRPGQGHF	TGTGCCAGCAGCCCTCGTCCGGGACAGGGGCATTTT	TRBD1	TRBV6-1	TRBJ1-5	.
CASSSRTGRDTQYF	TGTGCCAGCAGCTCGAGGACTGGGCGGGATACGCAGTATTTT	.	TRBV7-9	TRBJ2-3	.
CASSSQGENGYTGELFF	TGTGCCAGCAGCTCTCAGGGGGAAAATGGGTACACCGGGGAGCTGTTTTTT	TRBD1	TRBV7-9	TRBJ2-2	.
CASLPQENIRDLPFF	TGTGCCAGCCTTCCTCAGGAGAATATTCGGGATCTACCTTTCTTT	.	TRBV28	TRBJ1-1	.
CASSRTGSNTEAFF	TGCGCCAGCAGCCGAACAGGGTCGAACACTGAAGCTTTCTTT	.	TRBV4-1	TRBJ1-1	.
CASGNLGDRGREQYF	TGTGCCAGCGGAAACCTGGGGGACAGGGGCCGCGAGCAGTACTTC	TRBD1	TRBV6-5	TRBJ2-7	.
CATGGAGQAEQFF	TGTGCCACGGGGGGGGCCGGACAGGCTGAGCAGTTCTTC	.	TRBV10-3	TRBJ2-1	.
CASSVGQLATNEKLFF	TGTGCCAGCAGCGTAGGGCAGCTTGCAACTAATGAAAAACTGTTTTTT	.	TRBV9	TRBJ1-4	.
CAWTPKWGQEGGELFF	TGTGCCTGGACCCCAAAATGGGGGCAAGAGGGCGGGGAGCTGTTTTTT	.	TRBV30	TRBJ2-2	.
CAWRGTYNEQFF	TGTGCCTGGCGCGGGACCTACAATGAGCAGTTCTTC	.	TRBV30	TRBJ2-1	.
CASSVRGEQFF	TGTGCCAGCAGCGTAAGGGGAGAGCAGTTCTTC	.	TRBV7-9	TRBJ2-1	.
CSAREVYEQYF	TGCAGTGCTAGGGAGGTGTACGAGCAGTACTTC	.	TRBV20-1	TRBJ2-7	medium-sized
CAWSGSGGGTDTQYF	TGTGCCTGGAGTGGTAGCGGGGGGGGTACAGATACGCAGTATTTT	TRBD2	TRBV30	TRBJ2-3	.
CASSQDSLSGANVLTF	TGCGCCAGCAGCCAAGACAGTCTCTCTGGGGCCAACGTCCTGACTTTC	.	TRBV4-3	TRBJ2-6	.
CASRLPGLGAYEQYF	TGTGCCAGCAGGTTACCGGGTTTAGGGGCGTATGAGCAGTACTTC	.	TRBV6-6	TRBJ2-7	.
CASIKGGLNYGYTF	TGTGCCAGCATTAAGGGAGGGTTAAACTATGGCTACACCTTC	.	TRBV6-5	TRBJ1-2	.
CASSVGHNQPQHF	TGTGCCAGCAGCGTAGGCCACAATCAGCCCCAGCATTTT	.	TRBV9	TRBJ1-5	.
CASTPSRGSSYNEQFF	TGTGCCAGCACCCCCTCGAGGGGGAGTTCCTACAATGAGCAGTTCTTC	.	TRBV2	TRBJ2-1	.
CASSLGLEAFF	TGTGCCAGCAGCTTGGGTCTGGAAGCTTTCTTT	.	TRBV5-6	TRBJ1-1	.
CASSLDSQIQETQYF	TGTGCCAGCAGTTTAGATTCCCAGATACAAGAGACCCAGTACTTC	.	TRBV28	TRBJ2-5	.
CASSGTVISGNTIYF	TGTGCCAGCAGTGGGACAGTCATCTCTGGAAACACCATATATTTT	.	TRBV6-1	TRBJ1-3	.
CASSWGTGELFF	TGTGCCAGCAGTTGGGGCACCGGGGAGCTGTTTTTT	.	TRBV6-6	TRBJ2-2	.
CASSDGTGDDYGYTF	TGTGCCAGCAGCGACGGGACAGGGGACGACTATGGCTACACCTTC	TRBD1	TRBV11-3	TRBJ1-2	.
CASSYSLNTEAFF	TGTGCCAGCAGTTACTCGTTAAACACTGAAGCTTTCTTT	.	TRBV6-6	TRBJ1-1	once
CASSEARTGTGGYTF	TGTGCCAGCAGTGAAGCGAGGACAGGGACGGGTGGCTACACCTTC	TRBD1	TRBV6-1	TRBJ1-2	.
CASSRAAQETQYF	TGTGCCAGCAGTAGGGCAGCCCAAGAGACCCAGTACTTC	.	TRBV6-6	TRBJ2-5	.
CASYTSGAGELFF	TGTGCCAGCTATACCTCGGGGGCCGGGGAGCTGTTTTTT	.	TRBV27	TRBJ2-2	few
CASSFGATDTQYF	TGTGCCAGCAGCTTCGGTGCCACAGATACGCAGTATTTT	.	TRBV7-6	TRBJ2-3	.
CASSLGGLAGGQEQFF	TGTGCCAGCAGCTTAGGGGGACTAGCGGGAGGGCAGGAGCAGTTCTTC	TRBD2	TRBV7-7	TRBJ2-1	.
CASSLVLLTGREILRKETQYF	TGCGCCAGCAGCCTAGTCTTACTTACGGGCCGCGAAATTTTGAGAAAAGAGACCCAGTACTTC	.	TRBV4-1	TRBJ2-5	.
CASSPRLRESTGELFF	TGTGCCAGCAGCCCCCGACTGAGGGAAAGCACCGGGGAGCTGTTTTTT	.	TRBV13	TRBJ2-2	.
CASSYIEGTLTDTQYF	TGTGCCAGCAGCTACATAGAGGGGACCCTGACAGATACGCAGTATTTT	.	TRBV7-9	TRBJ2-3	.
CASSELISSYNEQFF	TGTGCCAGCAGTGAATTAATAAGCTCCTACAATGAGCAGTTCTTC	.	TRBV2	TRBJ2-1	.
CASSLVGGNEQFF	TGTGCCAGCAGCTTAGTCGGGGGCAATGAGCAGTTCTTC	.	TRBV7-6	TRBJ2-1	.
CAWSDLYYEQYF	TGTGCCTGGAGTGACCTATACTACGAGCAGTACTTC	.	TRBV30	TRBJ2-7	.
CASSPLAGETETQYF	TGTGCCAGCAGCCCGCTAGCGGGAGAGACGGAGACCCAGTACTTC	TRBD2	TRBV7-9	TRBJ2-5	.
CASSQSWVLNTEAFF	TGTGCCAGCAGCCAATCGTGGGTCCTCAACACTGAAGCTTTCTTT	.	TRBV16	TRBJ1-1	.
CASSPKTQTSGREDEQFF	TGCGCCAGCAGCCCGAAGACCCAGACTAGCGGGAGGGAGGATGAGCAGTTCTTC	TRBD2	TRBV5-1	TRBJ2-1	once
CASSRSGYTDTQYF	TGTGCCAGCAGCCGTAGCGGATACACAGATACGCAGTATTTT	.	TRBV7-8	TRBJ2-3	.
CASSFPGSRVNEQFF	TGTGCCAGCAGTTTCCCCGGGTCGCGGGTGAATGAGCAGTTCTTC	.	TRBV27	TRBJ2-1	.
CASSLGLAGVTDTQYF	TGTGCCAGCAGCTTAGGTCTAGCGGGGGTCACAGATACGCAGTATTTT	TRBD2	TRBV7-3	TRBJ2-3	.
CASSQFGTGNQPQHF	TGTGCCAGCAGCCAGTTTGGGACAGGTAATCAGCCCCAGCATTTT	TRBD1	TRBV7-9	TRBJ1-5	.
CASRGVAASNEQYF	TGTGCCAGCAGGGGAGTCGCCGCTAGCAACGAGCAGTACTTC	.	TRBV28	TRBJ2-7	.
CASSVDQDSSYNEQFF	TGTGCCAGCAGCGTAGATCAGGACAGCTCCTACAATGAGCAGTTCTTC	.	TRBV9	TRBJ2-1	.
CALGEADEAFF	TGTGCCCTCGGGGAGGCCGATGAAGCTTTCTTT	.	TRBV2	TRBJ1-1	.
CASSRSGADTEAFF	TGTGCCAGCAGCAGATCAGGGGCGGACACTGAAGCTTTCTTT	.	TRBV9	TRBJ1-1	few
CASSLFGAATEAFF	TGCGCCAGCAGCCTTTTTGGGGCCGCCACTGAAGCTTTCTTT	.	TRBV4-3	TRBJ1-1	once
CASSFLGSYNEQFF	TGTGCCAGCAGCTTCTTAGGCTCCTACAATGAGCAGTTCTTC	.	TRBV5-6	TRBJ2-1	.